This TCR beta chain was captured by sequencing in a study of blood T cell repertoires in COVID-19. Study at large: The analysed material was cDNA or gDNA that came from T cells, B-cell-depleted T cells, or PBMCs.

As to this clone: The identical CDR3 is also encoded by other nucleotide sequences in the sample.

Trimming took 4 bases from V and 7 from J, leaving 8 bases between them. This CDR3 spans 11 amino acids. Germline CDR1 is MNHEY and CDR2 is SVGAGI. Data came from immunoSEQ multiplex PCR; TCRdb stores just in-frame clones and leaves some out. In the table there are roughly 400,000 clones, approximately 91% of which are singletons. Participants, about 18 to 90 years old, spanned more than 20 US areas. Assignments of participants to cohorts depended upon their own reported clinical history. Individuals in the exposed group had encountered a COVID-19 case within 2 weeks preceding study entry. This TCR was sampled from a woman aged 18-29 years who had been exposed to COVID-19. What was sequenced was PBMCs or T cells enriched from blood (not recorded which). J is TRBJ2-7 and V is TRBV6-5; D possibly corresponds to TRBD1 (5 bases). The CDR3 coding sequence is TGTGCCAGCAGTTCCCCAGGGGAGCAGTACTTC. It is translated as CASSSPGEQYF.